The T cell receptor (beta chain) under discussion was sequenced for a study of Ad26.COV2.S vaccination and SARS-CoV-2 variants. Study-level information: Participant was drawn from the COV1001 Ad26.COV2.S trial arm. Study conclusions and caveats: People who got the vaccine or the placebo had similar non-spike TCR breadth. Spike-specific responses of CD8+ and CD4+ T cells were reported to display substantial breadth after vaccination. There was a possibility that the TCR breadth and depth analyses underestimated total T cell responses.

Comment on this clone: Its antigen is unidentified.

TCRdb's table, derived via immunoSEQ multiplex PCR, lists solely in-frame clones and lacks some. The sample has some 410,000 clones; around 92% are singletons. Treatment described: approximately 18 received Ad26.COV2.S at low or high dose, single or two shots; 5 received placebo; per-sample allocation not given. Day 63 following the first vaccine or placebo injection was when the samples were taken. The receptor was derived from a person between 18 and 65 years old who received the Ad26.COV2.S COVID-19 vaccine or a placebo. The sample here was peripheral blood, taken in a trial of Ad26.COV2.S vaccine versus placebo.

The CDR3 nucleotides read TGTGCCAGCGGCAGCCTAGCAATTGAGCAGTTCTTC. This encodes CASGSLAIEQFF. This sequence joins TRBV6-6 and TRBJ2-1; possibly TRBD2 for D (5 bases). V was trimmed by 8 bases and J by 9 bases, leaving 14 bases between them. The CDR3 has 12 amino acids. Germline-derived CDR1 and CDR2 are MNHNY and SVGAGI (reference sequence).